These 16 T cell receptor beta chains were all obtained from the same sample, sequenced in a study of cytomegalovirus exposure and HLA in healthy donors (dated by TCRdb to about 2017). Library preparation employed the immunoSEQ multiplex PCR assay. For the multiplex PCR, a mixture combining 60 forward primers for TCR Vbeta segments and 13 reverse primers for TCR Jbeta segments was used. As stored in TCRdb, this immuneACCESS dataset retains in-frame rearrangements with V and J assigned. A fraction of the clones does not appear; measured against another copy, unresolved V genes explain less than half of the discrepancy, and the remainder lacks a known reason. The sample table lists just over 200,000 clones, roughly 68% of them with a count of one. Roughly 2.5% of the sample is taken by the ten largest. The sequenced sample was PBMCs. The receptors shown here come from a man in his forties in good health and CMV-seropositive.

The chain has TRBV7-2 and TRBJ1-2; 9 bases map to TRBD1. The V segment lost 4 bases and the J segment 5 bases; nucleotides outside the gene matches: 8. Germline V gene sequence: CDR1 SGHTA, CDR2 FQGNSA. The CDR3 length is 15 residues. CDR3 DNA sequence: TGTGCCAGCAGCTCGGACAGGGGTGGGGGGTATGGCTACACCTTC. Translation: CASSSDRGGGYGYTF.

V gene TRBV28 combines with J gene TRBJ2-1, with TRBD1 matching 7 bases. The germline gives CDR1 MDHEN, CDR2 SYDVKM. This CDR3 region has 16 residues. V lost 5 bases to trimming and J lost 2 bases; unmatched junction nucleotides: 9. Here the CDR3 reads CASSEQGNNPYNEQFF. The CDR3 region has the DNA TGTGCCAGCAGTGAACAGGGGAATAATCCCTACAATGAGCAGTTCTTC.

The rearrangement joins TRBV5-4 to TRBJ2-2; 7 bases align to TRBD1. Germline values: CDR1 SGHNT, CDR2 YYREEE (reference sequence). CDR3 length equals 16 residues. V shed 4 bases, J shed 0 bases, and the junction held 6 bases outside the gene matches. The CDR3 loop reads CASSRGGRANTGELFF. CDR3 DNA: TGTGCCAGCAGCCGAGGGGGCCGGGCGAACACCGGGGAGCTGTTTTTT.

This CDR3 reads CASSGQFGYEQYF. In DNA, the CDR3 is TGTGCCAGCAGTGGACAGTTTGGCTACGAGCAGTACTTC. The V gene is TRBV2, the J gene TRBJ2-7, with TRBD1 as a possible D gene (5 bases). Germline CDR1 and CDR2: SNHLY and FYNNEI. V was trimmed by 4 bases and J by 3 bases, leaving 10 bases between them. CDR3 length: 13 residues.

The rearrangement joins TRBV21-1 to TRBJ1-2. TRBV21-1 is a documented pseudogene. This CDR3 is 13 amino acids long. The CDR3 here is CASSRRLSDGYTF. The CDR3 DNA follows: TGTGCCAGCAGCAGGAGGCTGTCAGATGGCTACACCTTC.

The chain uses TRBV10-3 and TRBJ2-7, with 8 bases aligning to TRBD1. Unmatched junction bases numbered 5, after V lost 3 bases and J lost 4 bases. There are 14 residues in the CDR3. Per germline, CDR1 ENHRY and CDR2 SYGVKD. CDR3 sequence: CAISDSQGAYEQYF. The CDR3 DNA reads TGTGCCATCAGTGATAGTCAGGGGGCTTACGAGCAGTACTTC.

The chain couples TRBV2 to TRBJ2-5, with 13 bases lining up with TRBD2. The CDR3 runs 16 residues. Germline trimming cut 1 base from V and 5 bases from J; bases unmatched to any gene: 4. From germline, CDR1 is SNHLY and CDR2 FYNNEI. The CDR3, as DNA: TGTGCCAGCAGTGAAGGACTAGCGGGGGGTGTGGAGACCCAGTACTTC. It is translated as CASSEGLAGGVETQYF.

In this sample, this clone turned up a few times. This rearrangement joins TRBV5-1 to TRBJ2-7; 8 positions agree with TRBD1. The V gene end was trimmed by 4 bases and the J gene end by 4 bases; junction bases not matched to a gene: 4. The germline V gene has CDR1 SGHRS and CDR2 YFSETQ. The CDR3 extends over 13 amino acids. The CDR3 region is CASSPGQEYEQYF. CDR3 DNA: TGCGCCAGCAGCCCGGGACAGGAGTACGAGCAGTACTTC.

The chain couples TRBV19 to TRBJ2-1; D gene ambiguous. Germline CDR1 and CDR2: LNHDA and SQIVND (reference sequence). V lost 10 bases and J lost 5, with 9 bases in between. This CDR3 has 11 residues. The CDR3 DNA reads TGTGCCACCTCACAGAACAATGAGCAGTTCTTC. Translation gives CATSQNNEQFF. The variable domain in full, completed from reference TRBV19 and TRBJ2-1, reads DGGITQSPKYLFRKEGQNVTLSCEQNLNHDAMYWYRQDPGQGLRLIYYSQIVNDFQKGDIAEGYSVSREKKESFPLTVTSAQKNPTAFYLCATSQNNEQFFGPGTRLTVL.

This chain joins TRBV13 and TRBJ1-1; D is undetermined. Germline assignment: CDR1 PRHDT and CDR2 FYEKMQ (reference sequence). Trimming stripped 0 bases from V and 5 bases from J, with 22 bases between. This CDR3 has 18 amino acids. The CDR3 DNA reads TGTGCCAGCAGCTTAGGGGCCGGCGGATACGTGATGAGTACTGAAGCTTTCTTT. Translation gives CASSLGAGGYVMSTEAFF.

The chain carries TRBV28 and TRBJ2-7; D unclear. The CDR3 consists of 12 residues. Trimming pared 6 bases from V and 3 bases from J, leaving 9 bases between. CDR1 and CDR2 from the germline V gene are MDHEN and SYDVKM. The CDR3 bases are TGTGCCAGCAGCTCCGTCGTCTACGAGCAGTACTTC. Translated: CASSSVVYEQYF. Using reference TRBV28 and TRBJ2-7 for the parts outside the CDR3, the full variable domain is DVKVTQSSRYLVKRTGEKVFLECVQDMDHENMFWYRQDPGLGLRLIYFSYDVKMKEKGDIPEGYSVSREKKERFSLILESASTNQTSMYLCASSSVVYEQYFGPGTRLTVT.

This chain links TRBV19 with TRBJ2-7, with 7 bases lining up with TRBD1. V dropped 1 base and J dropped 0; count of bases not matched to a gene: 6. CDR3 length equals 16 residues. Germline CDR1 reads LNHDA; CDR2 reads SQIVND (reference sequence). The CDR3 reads CASSIGTGVSSYEQYF. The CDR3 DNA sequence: TGTGCCAGTAGTATAGGGACAGGAGTCAGCTCCTACGAGCAGTACTTC.

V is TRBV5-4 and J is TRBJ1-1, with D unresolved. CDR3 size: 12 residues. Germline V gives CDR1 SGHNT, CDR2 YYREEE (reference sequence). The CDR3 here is CAEGDMNTEAFF. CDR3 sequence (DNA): TGTGCTGAGGGAGATATGAACACTGAAGCTTTCTTT.

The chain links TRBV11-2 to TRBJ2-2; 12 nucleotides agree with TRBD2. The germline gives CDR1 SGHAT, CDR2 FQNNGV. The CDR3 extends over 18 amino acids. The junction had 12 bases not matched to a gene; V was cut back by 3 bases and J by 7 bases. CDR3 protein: CASSFFSSGGAGHGELFF. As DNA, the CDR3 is TGTGCCAGCAGCTTTTTTTCTAGCGGGGGGGCCGGGCACGGGGAGCTGTTTTTT.

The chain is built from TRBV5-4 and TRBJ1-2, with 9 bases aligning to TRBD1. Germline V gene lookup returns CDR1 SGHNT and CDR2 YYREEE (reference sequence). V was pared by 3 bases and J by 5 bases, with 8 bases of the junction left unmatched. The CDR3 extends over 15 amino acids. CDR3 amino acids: CASSSPGQGSYGYTF. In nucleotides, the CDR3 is TGTGCCAGCAGCTCGCCTGGACAGGGGAGTTATGGCTACACCTTC.

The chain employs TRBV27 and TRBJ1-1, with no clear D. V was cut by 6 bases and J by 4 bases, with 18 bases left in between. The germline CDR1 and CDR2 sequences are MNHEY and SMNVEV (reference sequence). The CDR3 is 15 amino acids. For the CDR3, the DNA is TGTGCCAGCAGCCCATTCCCCGGGAAAATCACTGAAGCTTTCTTT. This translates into CASSPFPGKITEAFF.